Described below is a single T cell receptor (beta chain) sequence and its context. From the RT-PCR reads, TCRdb called clonotypes with MiXCR, one entry per CDR3 protein. Counted here are more than 550,000 distinct CDR3 sequences, over 12% occurring once; the ten biggest clones make up roughly 3.6%. V was shortened by 4 bases and J by 5 bases, with 14 bases between the two germline ends. This CDR3 is built from 14 residues. Germline loops: CDR1 SGHVS, CDR2 FQNEAQ. The chain is built from TRBV7-8 and TRBJ1-1; tentative D call: TRBD1 (6 bases). The TCR sequence derives from a female donor in good health, serving as a healthy control. Sequenced sample: memory CD4+ T cells from blood. The chain's CDR3 is CASSSGHGETEAFF. Written as DNA, the CDR3 is TGTGCCAGCAGCTCGGGACACGGGGAGACTGAAGCTTTCTTT.